The 22 T cell receptor beta chains below all came from one sample that was sequenced in a study of cytomegalovirus exposure and HLA in healthy donors. PCR used 60 Vbeta primers and 13 Jbeta primers. Here immunoSEQ multiplex PCR was the method, and the copy in TCRdb shows in-frame clones only, minus some. The sample has under 150,000 clones, around 83% seen once. The sample taken for sequencing was PBMCs. These TCRs come from a human donor in good health.

This clone was detected only a few times. The chain employs TRBV4-1 and TRBJ2-1; D gene ambiguous. Germline V gene lookup returns CDR1 MGHRA and CDR2 YSYEKL. The V end lost 1 base, the J end lost 14 bases, and 18 bases lay between the germline ends. This CDR3 spans 14 amino acids. In DNA form, the CDR3 reads TGCGCCAGCAGCCAAGTAGCCCTAGATCATTATGAGTTCTTC. This translates into CASSQVALDHYEFF.

CDR3 residues: CASSLDGTGYEQYF. The CDR3 bases are TGCGCCAGCAGCTTGGACGGGACAGGGTACGAGCAGTACTTC. V and J are TRBV5-1 and TRBJ2-7; TRBD1 matches 9 bases. CDR3 length equals 14 residues. Germline lookup yields CDR1 SGHRS and CDR2 YFSETQ. Trimming at V came to 0 bases and at J to 4 bases, leaving 2 bases not matched to a gene.

This chain links TRBV7-2 with TRBJ2-2, with a tentative D call TRBD2 (6 bases). Germline-derived CDR1 and CDR2 are SGHTA and FQGNSA. CDR3 size: 15 residues. Trimming took off 5 bases at V and 4 bases at J, with 14 bases between the two ends. CDR3 bases: TGTGCCAGCAGCAACTCCGGGACTCTCACCGGGGAGCTGTTTTTT. It translates to CASSNSGTLTGELFF. Complete variable domain (other parts from reference TRBV7-2 and TRBJ2-2): GAGVSQSPSNKVTEKGKDVELRCDPISGHTALYWYRQSLGQGLEFLIYFQGNSAPDKSGLPSDRFSAERTGGSVSTLTIQRTQQEDSAVYLCASSNSGTLTGELFFGEGSRLTVL.

The genes are TRBV11-2 and TRBJ2-5, with D possibly being TRBD1 (6 bases). The CDR3 covers 14 residues. Trimming stripped 5 bases from V and 5 bases from J, with 15 bases between. The germline V gene has CDR1 SGHAT and CDR2 FQNNGV. CDR3 amino acids: CASSQGRGQETQYF. The CDR3 DNA is TGTGCCAGCAGCCAGGGCAGGGGCCAGGAGACCCAGTACTTC.

This clone was observed a handful of times. The chain combines TRBV6-5 with TRBJ2-3, with D possibly being TRBD2 (6 bases). The germline CDR1 and CDR2 sequences are MNHEY and SVGAGI. With 6 bases removed from V and 2 bases from J, the gap between germline ends came to 12 bases. The CDR3 runs to 14 residues. CDR3 coding DNA: TGTGCCAGCAGCTCGGACTACACCACAGATACGCAGTATTTT. Protein sequence: CASSSDYTTDTQYF.

The V gene is TRBV5-1, the J gene TRBJ2-1; 10 bases map to TRBD2. CDR1 is SGHRS, CDR2 YFSETQ, per germline. Trimming took 0 bases from V and 2 from J; bases not matched to a gene: 8. This CDR3 has 18 residues. The CDR3 coding sequence is TGCGCCAGCAGCTTGGCTAGCGGGGGCGTTCCTACCTACAATGAGCAGTTCTTC. Translating gives CASSLASGGVPTYNEQFF.

Concerning this clone itself: A junction end diverges from the germline sequence, so it may reflect a read error. V gene TRBV2 combines with J gene TRBJ1-5; perhaps TRBD1 as D (5 bases). The V gene's germline CDR1 is SNHLY and CDR2 FYNNEI. The CDR3 runs 15 residues. The CDR3 region has the DNA TGTGCCAGCAGAGAAGGACAAGTCCGCAGTCAGCCCCAGCATTTT. It codes for CASREGQVRSQPQHF.

In DNA, the CDR3 is TGTGCCAGCAGTCGTAAGGCGGGGGGCTACAATGAGCAGTTCTTC. Its translation is CASSRKAGGYNEQFF. V is TRBV6-1 and J is TRBJ2-1; 8 positions match TRBD2. With 5 bases clipped from V and 3 bases from J, the junction kept 6 bases outside the gene matches. There are 15 residues in the CDR3. Germline CDR1 MNHNS, CDR2 SASEGT.

The chain couples TRBV5-5 to TRBJ1-2; maybe TRBD1 (6 bases). The CDR3 is 15 residues long. The germline V gene has CDR1 SGHKS and CDR2 YYEKEE (reference sequence). Trimming stripped 5 bases from V and 0 bases from J, with 14 bases between. Here the CDR3 DNA reads TGTGCCAGCAGTTCCCGGACAGCAGCTAACTATGGCTACACCTTC. Amino acids: CASSSRTAANYGYTF.

J is TRBJ2-1 and V is TRBV7-6; 9 nucleotides agree with TRBD2. CDR1 SGHVS and CDR2 FNYEAQ come from the germline V gene. V lost 3 bases, J lost 5 bases, and 2 bases stayed unmatched. The CDR3 runs 14 residues. The DNA of the CDR3 is TGTGCCAGCAGCTTCCTAGCGGGGAACAATGAGCAGTTCTTC. It encodes CASSFLAGNNEQFF.

The chain recombines TRBV5-1 with TRBJ1-4; TRBD1 matches at 7 bases. The CDR3 loop spans 14 amino acids. Looked up from germline, CDR1 is SGHRS and CDR2 is YFSETQ. Trimming removed 4 bases from V and 8 bases from J; junction bases left unmatched: 8. The CDR3 protein is CASSPQGEYEKLFF. CDR3 in DNA: TGCGCCAGCAGCCCTCAGGGGGAGTACGAAAAACTGTTTTTT.

DNA for the CDR3: TGTGCCAGCAGCCCAACTAACACCGGGGAGCTGTTTTTT. This codes for CASSPTNTGELFF. The chain joins TRBV7-2 to TRBJ2-2; D remains ambiguous. In germline, CDR1 is SGHTA, CDR2 FQGNSA. The CDR3 has 13 residues. Between the trimmed V and J ends, which lost 5 bases and 2 bases, there was a span of 6 bases.

J is TRBJ2-3 and V is TRBV21-1; the table's D call of TRBD2 was not tested on the DNA. TRBV21-1 is termed a pseudogene. The CDR3 spans 11 residues. The CDR3 region has the DNA TGTGCCAGCAGCAATAAGGAGACGCAGTATTTT. Translation gives CASSNKETQYF.

The V call is TRBV7-6, the J call TRBJ2-3, with 7 positions matching TRBD2. Germline V lookup: CDR1 SGHVS, CDR2 FNYEAQ. V trimming: 4 bases; J trimming: 2 bases; junction bases outside the gene matches: 6. This CDR3 comprises 15 residues. DNA of the CDR3: TGTGCCAGCAGCTCGGAAGGGACTACCACAGATACGCAGTATTTT. The encoded protein is CASSSEGTTTDTQYF.

V is TRBV5-5 and J is TRBJ1-1; tentatively, D is TRBD1 (5 bases). The V and J ends lost 1 base and 5 bases respectively, with 9 bases between them. The CDR3 is 13 amino acids. The germline CDR1 and CDR2 sequences are SGHKS and YYEKEE (reference sequence). CDR3: CASSLPGFTEAFF. Here the CDR3 DNA reads TGTGCCAGCAGCTTGCCAGGGTTTACTGAAGCTTTCTTT. Using reference TRBV5-5 and TRBJ1-1 for the parts outside the CDR3, the full variable domain is DAGVTQSPTHLIKTRGQQVTLRCSPISGHKSVSWYQQVLGQGPQFIFQYYEKEERGRGNFPDRFSARQFPNYSSELNVNALLLGDSALYLCASSLPGFTEAFFGQGTRLTVV.

This CDR3 reads CASSLEVAGGPPYNEQFF. DNA for the CDR3: TGTGCCAGCAGCTTAGAGGTAGCGGGGGGGCCACCCTACAATGAGCAGTTCTTC. J is TRBJ2-1 and V is TRBV7-6; 11 bases align to TRBD2. V dropped 1 base and J dropped 2; count of bases not matched to a gene: 7. Germline-derived CDR1 and CDR2 are SGHVS and FNYEAQ. There are 18 residues in the CDR3. Looking up the rest from reference TRBV7-6 and TRBJ2-1 gives the full variable domain: GAGVSQSPRYKVTKRGQDVALRCDPISGHVSLYWYRQALGQGPEFLTYFNYEAQQDKSGLPNDRFSAERPEGSISTLTIQRTEQRDSAMYRCASSLEVAGGPPYNEQFFGPGTRLTVL.

The genes are TRBV2 and TRBJ2-2; 7 bases align to TRBD2. The germline gives CDR1 SNHLY, CDR2 FYNNEI. This CDR3 has 14 amino acids. J gave up 9 bases and V 8 bases, and 12 bases lay outside the gene matches. The CDR3 protein is CASEAGTISRELFF. The CDR3 DNA sequence: TGTGCCAGCGAGGCGGGGACTATAAGCAGGGAGCTGTTTTTT. The full variable domain, rest sourced from reference TRBV2 and TRBJ2-2, is EPEVTQTPSHQVTQMGQEVILRCVPISNHLYFYWYRQILGQKVEFLVSFYNNEISEKSEIFDDQFSVERPDGSNFTLKIRSTKLEDSAMYFCASEAGTISRELFFGEGSRLTVL.

The rearrangement joins TRBV6-6 to TRBJ2-2; 10 bases are a match to TRBD1. V shed 0 bases, J shed 6 bases, and the junction held 4 bases outside the gene matches. The CDR3 is 16 residues long. Looked up from germline, CDR1 is MNHNY and CDR2 is SVGAGI (reference sequence). The CDR3 loop is CASSYSTGGYSGELFF. CDR3 bases: TGTGCCAGCAGTTACTCGACAGGGGGCTATTCCGGGGAGCTGTTTTTT.

The table lists this clone with a few counts. The rearrangement links TRBV7-3 to TRBJ1-1, with D uncertain. V was clipped by 5 bases and J by 4 bases, with 11 bases between them. Germline-derived CDR1 and CDR2 are SGHTA and FQGTGA. CDR3 length: 13 amino acids. The CDR3 coding sequence is TGTGCCAGCAGCCCGCGTGCCTCCACTGAAGCTTTCTTT. Its protein is CASSPRASTEAFF.

V and J are TRBV11-1 and TRBJ2-5; a possible D gene is TRBD1 (5 bases). V was shortened by 5 bases and J by 3 bases, with 22 bases between the two germline ends. The germline gives CDR1 SGHAT, CDR2 FQDESV (reference sequence). This CDR3 spans 17 amino acids. The CDR3 loop is CASSQGEREVWEETQYF. DNA of the CDR3: TGTGCCAGCAGCCAGGGTGAGCGAGAGGTATGGGAAGAGACCCAGTACTTC.

J is TRBJ2-7 and V is TRBV7-9, with 7 nucleotides matching TRBD1. V was clipped by 5 bases and J by 2 bases; unmatched bases: 15. The germline gives CDR1 SEHNR, CDR2 FQNEAQ (reference sequence). The CDR3 length is 17 residues. The chain's CDR3 is CASSEAGGGSVPYEQYF. CDR3 DNA: TGTGCCAGCAGCGAAGCAGGGGGTGGATCGGTTCCCTACGAGCAGTACTTC. Variable domain in full (rest from reference TRBV7-9 and TRBJ2-7): DTGVSQNPRHKITKRGQNVTFRCDPISEHNRLYWYRQTLGQGPEFLTYFQNEAQLEKSRLLSDRFSAERPKGSFSTLEIQRTEQGDSAMYLCASSEAGGGSVPYEQYFGPGTRLTVT.

The rearrangement uses TRBV4-1 and TRBJ1-3; D may be TRBD1 (5 bases). This CDR3 has 16 residues. Trimming stripped 1 base from V and 0 bases from J, with 10 bases between. Germline CDR1 is MGHRA and CDR2 is YSYEKL. The CDR3 loop reads CASSQGPGSSGNTIYF. DNA for the CDR3: TGCGCCAGCAGCCAAGGCCCAGGGTCCTCTGGAAACACCATATATTTT.